Listed below are T cell receptor beta chains from one sample, sequenced in a study of response to subunit inactivated influenza vaccine. TCRdb reprocessed the RT-PCR reads with MiXCR, giving one entry per CDR3 protein. The table includes under 950,000 distinct CDR3 sequences, 20% to 25% detected once. The sequencing used PBMCs from blood, collected roughly 5 days after vaccination. The receptors come from a man aged 50 to 59 who received an inactivated influenza vaccine. CDR3s include the opening cysteine and the closing phenylalanine or tryptophan. A D gene is named only where the DNA matches it firmly. Only some rows state a clone size, as once, few, many or a class for expanded clones.

TRBV4-2	-	-	TRBJ2-2	TGTGCCAGCAGCCAAGAGGCAGGGGCCGCCGGGGAGCTGTTTTTT	CASSQEAGAAGELFF
TRBV7-9	few	-	TRBJ1-2	TGTGCCAGCAGCTTGACAGCAACTGGCTACACCTTC	CASSLTATGYTF
TRBV20-1	-	-	TRBJ2-7	TGCAGTGCTATTCAGGGGTTTGCCTACGAGCAGTACTTC	CSAIQGFAYEQYF
TRBV6-2/TRBV6-3	-	-	TRBJ2-5	TGTGCCAGCAGTTACGGGGACTTCGGCGAAGAGACCCAGTACTTC	CASSYGDFGEETQYF
TRBV29-1	-	TRBD1	TRBJ2-1	TGCAGCGTGGACAGGGTTGGCGATGAGCAGTTCTTC	CSVDRVGDEQFF
TRBV5-5	few	-	TRBJ1-1	TGTGCCAGCAGCTTGGGGAGGATACGGGACACTGAAGCTTTCTTT	CASSLGRIRDTEAFF
TRBV7-9	-	-	TRBJ2-2	TGTGCCAGCAGGGCCTCCGCGGGTTCGAACACCGGGGAGCTGTTTTTT	CASRASAGSNTGELFF
TRBV12-3/TRBV12-4	many	-	TRBJ1-2	TGTGCCAGCAGTTTACATTATTTGGACTATGGCTACACCTTC	CASSLHYLDYGYTF
TRBV7-3	-	-	TRBJ2-2	TGTGCCAGCAGCTTAAGTGTGATCCGCGGCCTAGACCGTGCCGGGGAGCTGTTTTTT	CASSLSVIRGLDRAGELFF
TRBV6-5	-	TRBD2	TRBJ2-3	TGTGCCAGCAGTTCCCCCAGGCAAGCGGGGGGCAGAGATACGCAGTATTTT	CASSSPRQAGGRDTQYF
TRBV20-1	few	TRBD1	TRBJ1-5	TGCAGTGCTAGGGTAACCCAGGGGGTAAATCAGCCCCAGCATTTT	CSARVTQGVNQPQHF
TRBV20-1	-	TRBD1	TRBJ2-5	TGCAGTGCTACGGATCCCAGGGGGACCCAAGAGACCCAGTACTTC	CSATDPRGTQETQYF
TRBV29-1	few	-	TRBJ2-4	TGCAGCGTTGAAACGTACGGGGTAGCCAAAAACATTCAGTACTTC	CSVETYGVAKNIQYF
TRBV7-8	-	TRBD2	TRBJ2-5	TGTGCCAGCAGCTTAGACCCCTTAGGGCTAGGACTAGCGGATCAAGAGACCCAGTACTTC	CASSLDPLGLGLADQETQYF
TRBV12-3/TRBV12-4	many	-	TRBJ2-5	TGTGCCAGCAGTTACTGGGAAGAGACCCAGTACTTC	CASSYWEETQYF
TRBV20-1	many	-	TRBJ2-6	TGCAGTGCTCAAGACAGGCGGGCGGGGGCCAACGTCCTGACTTTC	CSAQDRRAGANVLTF
TRBV10-2	-	TRBD2	TRBJ2-4	TGCGCCAGCAGTCGGACTAGCGGGGGAAACATTCAGTACTTC	CASSRTSGGNIQYF
TRBV6-1	-	-	TRBJ2-4	TGTGCCAGCCTAGGACAGATTTTAGCCAAAAACATTCAGTACTTC	CASLGQILAKNIQYF
TRBV12-3/TRBV12-4	few	-	TRBJ1-1	TGTGCCAGCAGCGTCTCAGGTACTTTTTACGAAGCTTTCTTT	CASSVSGTFYEAFF
TRBV7-9	-	TRBD2	TRBJ2-7	TGTGCCAGCAGCGGATATAGCGGGGGAACCTACGAGCAGTACTTC	CASSGYSGGTYEQYF
TRBV10-1	few	-	TRBJ2-7	TGCGCCAGCAGTGACTCCCTCGGGACAAATACGCCCTACGAGCAGTACTTC	CASSDSLGTNTPYEQYF
TRBV5-1	-	-	TRBJ2-5	TGCGCCAGCAGCTTGGATCAGGGCGAAGAGACCCAGTACTTC	CASSLDQGEETQYF
TRBV4-2	-	-	TRBJ2-1	TGTGCCAGCAGCCAAGATCAGGCCAGTTACAATGAGCAGTTCTTC	CASSQDQASYNEQFF
TRBV29-1	-	-	TRBJ2-7	TGCAGCGTTGAAGTTTGGGACACCAAAGTTCTACGTCCCTACGAGCAGTACTTC	CSVEVWDTKVLRPYEQYF
TRBV7-2	-	-	TRBJ2-6	TGTGCCAGCAGCTTCCCTGCGGGGGCCAACGTCCTGACTTTC	CASSFPAGANVLTF